Only a few counts were recorded for the clone carrying this T cell receptor (beta chain). The sample belongs to a study of naive and memory T cell subsets. Four PCR rounds used nested alpha and beta constant region primers plus the SP2 primer. TCRdb re-called the 5' RACE reads through MiXCR, storing one row per CDR3 protein. The sample lists about 59,000 distinct CDR3 sequences, approximately 8% occurring once. A UMI-containing oligonucleotide was joined by 3' ligation to the TCR cDNA template. There are 14 residues in the CDR3. J was trimmed by 2 bases and V by 5 bases; bases with no gene match: 5. Germline CDR1 is DFQATT and CDR2 is SNEGSKA (reference sequence).

The genes are TRBV20-1 and TRBJ2-1, with TRBD2 matching over 8 bases. This TCR came from a female donor in good health. CDR3 in DNA: TGCAGTGCTCTGGCGGGAGGTGCCTACAATGAGCAGTTCTTC. Its protein product is CSALAGGAYNEQFF.